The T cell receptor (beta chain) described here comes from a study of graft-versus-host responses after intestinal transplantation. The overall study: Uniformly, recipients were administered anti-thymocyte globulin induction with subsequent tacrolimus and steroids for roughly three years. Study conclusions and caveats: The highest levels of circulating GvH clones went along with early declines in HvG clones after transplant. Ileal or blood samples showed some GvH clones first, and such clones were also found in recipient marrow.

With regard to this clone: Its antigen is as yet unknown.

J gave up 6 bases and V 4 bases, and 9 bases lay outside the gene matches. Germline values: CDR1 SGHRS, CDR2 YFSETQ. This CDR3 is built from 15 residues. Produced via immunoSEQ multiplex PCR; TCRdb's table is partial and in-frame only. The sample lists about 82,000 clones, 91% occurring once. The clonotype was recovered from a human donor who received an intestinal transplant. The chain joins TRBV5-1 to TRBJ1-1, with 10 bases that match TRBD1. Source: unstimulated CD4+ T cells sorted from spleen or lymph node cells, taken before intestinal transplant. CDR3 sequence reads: CASSQAPGQGPEAFF. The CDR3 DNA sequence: TGCGCCAGCAGCCAAGCCCCGGGACAGGGGCCTGAAGCTTTCTTT.